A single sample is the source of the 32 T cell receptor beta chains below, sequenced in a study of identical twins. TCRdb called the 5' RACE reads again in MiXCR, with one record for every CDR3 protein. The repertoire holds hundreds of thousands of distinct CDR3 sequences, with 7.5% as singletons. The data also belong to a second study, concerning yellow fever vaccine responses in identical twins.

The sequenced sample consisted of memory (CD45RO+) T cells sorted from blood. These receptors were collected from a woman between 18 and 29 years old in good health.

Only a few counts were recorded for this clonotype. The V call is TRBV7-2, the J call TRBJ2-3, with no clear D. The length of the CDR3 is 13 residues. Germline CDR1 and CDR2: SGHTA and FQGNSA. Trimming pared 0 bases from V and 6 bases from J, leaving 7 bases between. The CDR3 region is CASSLALPDTQYF. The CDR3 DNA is TGTGCCAGCAGCTTAGCGCTGCCTGATACGCAGTATTTT.

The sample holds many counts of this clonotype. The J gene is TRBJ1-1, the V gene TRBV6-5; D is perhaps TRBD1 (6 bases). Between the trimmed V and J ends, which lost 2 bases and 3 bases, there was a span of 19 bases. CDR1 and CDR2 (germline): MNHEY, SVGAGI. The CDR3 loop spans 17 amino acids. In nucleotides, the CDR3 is TGTGCCAGCAGTTACCGCTCCTACAGGGCGAGCGACACTGAAGCTTTCTTT. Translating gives CASSYRSYRASDTEAFF.

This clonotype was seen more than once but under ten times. The CDR3 protein is CASSQGAAYNEQFF. The CDR3 DNA follows: TGTGCCAGCTCTCAAGGGGCCGCATACAATGAGCAGTTCTTC. This chain connects TRBV6-4 to TRBJ2-1; TRBD1 might be the D (5 bases). Germline CDR1 is MRHNA and CDR2 is SNTAGT. The ends were cut back, 8 bases at V and 4 bases at J, with 15 bases in the middle. The CDR3 totals 14 residues.

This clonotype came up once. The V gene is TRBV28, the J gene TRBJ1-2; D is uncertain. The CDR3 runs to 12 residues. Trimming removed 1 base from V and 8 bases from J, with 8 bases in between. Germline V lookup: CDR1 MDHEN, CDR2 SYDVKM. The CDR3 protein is CASSLLEYGYTF. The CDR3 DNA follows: TGTGCCAGCAGTTTATTGGAGTACGGCTACACCTTC.

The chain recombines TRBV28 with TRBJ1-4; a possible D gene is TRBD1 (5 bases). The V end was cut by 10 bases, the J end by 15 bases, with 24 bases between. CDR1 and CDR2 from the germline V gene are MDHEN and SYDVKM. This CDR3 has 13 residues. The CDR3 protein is CATHRLGLGGVFF. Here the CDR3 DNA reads TGTGCCACCCACAGGCTCGGGTTGGGTGGCGTGTTTTTT. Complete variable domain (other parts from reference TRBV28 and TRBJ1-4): DVKVTQSSRYLVKRTGEKVFLECVQDMDHENMFWYRQDPGLGLRLIYFSYDVKMKEKGDIPEGYSVSREKKERFSLILESASTNQTSMYLCATHRLGLGGVFFGSGTQLSVL.

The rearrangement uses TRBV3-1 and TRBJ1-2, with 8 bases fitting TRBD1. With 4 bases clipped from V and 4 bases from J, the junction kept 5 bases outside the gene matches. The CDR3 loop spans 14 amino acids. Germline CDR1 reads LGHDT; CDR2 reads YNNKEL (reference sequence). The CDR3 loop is CASSPGQVPYGYTF. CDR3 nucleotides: TGTGCCAGCAGCCCGGGACAGGTTCCCTATGGCTACACCTTC.

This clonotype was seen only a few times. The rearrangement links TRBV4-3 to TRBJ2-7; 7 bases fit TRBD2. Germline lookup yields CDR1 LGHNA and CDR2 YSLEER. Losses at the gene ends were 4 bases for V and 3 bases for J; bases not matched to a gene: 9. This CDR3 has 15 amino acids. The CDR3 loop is CASSLQWGGYYEQYF. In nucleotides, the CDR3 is TGCGCCAGCAGCCTACAATGGGGGGGGTACTACGAGCAGTACTTC.

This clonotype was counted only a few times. The chain's CDR3 is CARGQRTDTQYF. The CDR3 coding sequence is TGTGCCAGGGGACAGCGCACAGATACGCAGTATTTT. The rearrangement links TRBV25-1 to TRBJ2-3; TRBD1 aligns across 7 bases. The CDR3 sequence is 12 residues long. The V gene end was trimmed by 9 bases and the J gene end by 1 base; junction bases not matched to a gene: 1. Germline CDR1 MGHDK, CDR2 SYGVNS.

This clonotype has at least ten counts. The CDR3: CSARAEGRGGSPLHF. The CDR3, as DNA: TGCAGTGCTAGAGCGGAGGGCAGGGGCGGATCACCCCTCCACTTT. The V call is TRBV20-1, the J call TRBJ1-6, with D maybe TRBD1 (6 bases). CDR1 is DFQATT and CDR2 is SNEGSKA in the germline V gene (reference sequence). V was trimmed by 1 base and J by 10 bases, leaving 17 bases between them. This CDR3 contains 15 residues.

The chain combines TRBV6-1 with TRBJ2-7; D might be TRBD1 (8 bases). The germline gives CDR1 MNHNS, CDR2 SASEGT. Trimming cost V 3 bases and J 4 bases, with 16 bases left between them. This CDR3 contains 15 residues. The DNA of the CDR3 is TGTGCCAGCAGTGAGGGAGGGACAGGTACTTACGAGCAGTACTTC. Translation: CASSEGGTGTYEQYF.

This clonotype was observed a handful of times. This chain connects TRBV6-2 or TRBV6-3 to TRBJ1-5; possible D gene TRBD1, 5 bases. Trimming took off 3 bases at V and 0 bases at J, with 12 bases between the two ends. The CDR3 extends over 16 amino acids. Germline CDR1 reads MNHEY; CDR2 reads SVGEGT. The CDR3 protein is CASSYLDNYSNQPQHF. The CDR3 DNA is TGTGCCAGCAGTTATTTGGACAACTATAGCAATCAGCCCCAGCATTTT.

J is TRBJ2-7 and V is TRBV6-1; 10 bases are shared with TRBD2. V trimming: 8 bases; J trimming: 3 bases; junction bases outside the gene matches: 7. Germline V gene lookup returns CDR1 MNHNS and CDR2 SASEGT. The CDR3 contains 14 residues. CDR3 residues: CASCRLAGCYEQYF. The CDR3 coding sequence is TGTGCCAGCTGTAGACTAGCGGGTTGCTACGAGCAGTACTTC.

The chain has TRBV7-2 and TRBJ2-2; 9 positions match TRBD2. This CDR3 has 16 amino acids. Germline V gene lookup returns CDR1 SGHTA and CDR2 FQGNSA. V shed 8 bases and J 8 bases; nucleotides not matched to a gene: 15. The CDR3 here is CASRARAGGPLGELFF. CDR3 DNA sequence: TGTGCCAGCCGAGCGAGAGCGGGAGGCCCCCTGGGGGAGCTGTTTTTT.

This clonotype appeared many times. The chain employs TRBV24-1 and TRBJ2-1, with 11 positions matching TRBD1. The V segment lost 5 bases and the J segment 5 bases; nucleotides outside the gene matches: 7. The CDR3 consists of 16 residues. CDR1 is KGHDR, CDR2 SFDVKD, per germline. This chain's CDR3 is CATSARDRGKDNEQFF. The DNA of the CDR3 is TGTGCCACCAGTGCCCGGGACAGGGGGAAAGACAATGAGCAGTTCTTC.

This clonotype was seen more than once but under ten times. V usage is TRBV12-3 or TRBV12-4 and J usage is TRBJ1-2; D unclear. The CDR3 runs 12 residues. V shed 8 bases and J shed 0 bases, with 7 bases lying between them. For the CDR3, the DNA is TGTGCCAGCTCTACCTCTAACTATGGCTACACCTTC. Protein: CASSTSNYGYTF.

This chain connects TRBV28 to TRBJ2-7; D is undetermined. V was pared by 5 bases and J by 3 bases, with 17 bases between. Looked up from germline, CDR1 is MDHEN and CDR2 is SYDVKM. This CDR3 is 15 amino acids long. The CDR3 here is CASSPETTAHYEQYF. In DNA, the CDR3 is TGTGCCAGCAGTCCCGAAACGACGGCCCACTACGAGCAGTACTTC.

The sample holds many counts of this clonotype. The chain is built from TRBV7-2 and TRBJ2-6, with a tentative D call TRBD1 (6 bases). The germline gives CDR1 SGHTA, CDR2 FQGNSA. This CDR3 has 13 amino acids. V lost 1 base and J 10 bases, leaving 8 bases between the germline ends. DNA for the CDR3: TGTGCCAGCAGCTTAGGGACAGAGAACGTCCTGACTTTC. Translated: CASSLGTENVLTF.

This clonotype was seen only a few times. The CDR3 coding sequence is TGTGCCAGCGGGGATCTAGCGGGGGGTGTTGAGACCCAGTACTTC. It yields the protein CASGDLAGGVETQYF. The genes are TRBV27 and TRBJ2-5; 11 bases fit TRBD2. Germline V lookup: CDR1 MNHEY, CDR2 SMNVEV (reference sequence). There are 15 residues in the CDR3. The V segment lost 8 bases and the J segment 5 bases; nucleotides outside the gene matches: 10.

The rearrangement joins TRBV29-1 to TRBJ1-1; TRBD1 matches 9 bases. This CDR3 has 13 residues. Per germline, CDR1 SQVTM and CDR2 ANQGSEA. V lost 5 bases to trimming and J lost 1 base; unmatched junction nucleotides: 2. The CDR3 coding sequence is TGCAGCGTTCGACAGGGGGGGAACACTGAAGCTTTCTTT. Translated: CSVRQGGNTEAFF. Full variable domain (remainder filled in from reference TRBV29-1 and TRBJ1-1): SAVISQKPSRDICQRGTSLTIQCQVDSQVTMMFWYRQQPGQSLTLIATANQGSEATYESGFVIDKFPISRPNLTFSTLTVSNMSPEDSSIYLCSVRQGGNTEAFFGQGTRLTVV.

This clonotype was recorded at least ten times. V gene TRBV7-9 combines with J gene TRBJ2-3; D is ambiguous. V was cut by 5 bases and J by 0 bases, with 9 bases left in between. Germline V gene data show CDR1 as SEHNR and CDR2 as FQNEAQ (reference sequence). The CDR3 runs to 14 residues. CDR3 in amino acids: CASSVSMSTDTQYF. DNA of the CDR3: TGTGCCAGCAGCGTCTCGATGAGCACAGATACGCAGTATTTT.

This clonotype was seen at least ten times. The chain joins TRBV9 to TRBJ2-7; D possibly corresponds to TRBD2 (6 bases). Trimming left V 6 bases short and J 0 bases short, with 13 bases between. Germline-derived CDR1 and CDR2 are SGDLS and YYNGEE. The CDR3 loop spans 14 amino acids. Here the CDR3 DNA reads TGTGCCAGCAACGCGGGGTCCAGCTCCTACGAGCAGTACTTC. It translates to CASNAGSSSYEQYF.

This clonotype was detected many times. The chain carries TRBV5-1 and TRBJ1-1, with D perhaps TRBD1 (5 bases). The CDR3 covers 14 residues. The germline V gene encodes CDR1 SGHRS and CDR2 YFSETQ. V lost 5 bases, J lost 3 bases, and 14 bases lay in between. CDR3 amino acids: CASSKRQGHTEAFF. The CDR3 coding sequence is TGCGCCAGCAGTAAAAGGCAGGGACACACTGAAGCTTTCTTT.

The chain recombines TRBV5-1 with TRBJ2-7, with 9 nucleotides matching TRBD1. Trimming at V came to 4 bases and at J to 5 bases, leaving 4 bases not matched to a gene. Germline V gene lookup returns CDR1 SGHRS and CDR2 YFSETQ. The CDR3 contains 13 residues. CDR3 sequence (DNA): TGCGCCAGCAGCCGGGACAGGGTTCACGAGCAGTACTTC. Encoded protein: CASSRDRVHEQYF. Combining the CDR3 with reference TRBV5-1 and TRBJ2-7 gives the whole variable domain KAGVTQTPRYLIKTRGQQVTLSCSPISGHRSVSWYQQTPGQGLQFLFEYFSETQRNKGNFPGRFSGRQFSNSRSEMNVSTLELGDSALYLCASSRDRVHEQYFGPGTRLTVT.

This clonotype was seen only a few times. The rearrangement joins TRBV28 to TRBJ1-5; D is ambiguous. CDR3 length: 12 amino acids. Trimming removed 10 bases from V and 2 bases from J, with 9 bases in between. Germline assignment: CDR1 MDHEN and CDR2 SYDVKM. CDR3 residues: CATTGGNQPQHF. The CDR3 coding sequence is TGTGCCACCACCGGGGGCAATCAGCCCCAGCATTTT. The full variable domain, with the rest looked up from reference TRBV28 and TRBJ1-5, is DVKVTQSSRYLVKRTGEKVFLECVQDMDHENMFWYRQDPGLGLRLIYFSYDVKMKEKGDIPEGYSVSREKKERFSLILESASTNQTSMYLCATTGGNQPQHFGDGTRLSIL.

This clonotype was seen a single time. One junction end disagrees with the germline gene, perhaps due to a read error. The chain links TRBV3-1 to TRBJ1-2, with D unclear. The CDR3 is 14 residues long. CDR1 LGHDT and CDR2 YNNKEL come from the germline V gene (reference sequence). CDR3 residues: CASSQAMTNCGYTF. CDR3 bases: TGTGCCAGCAGCCAAGCTATGACGAACTGTGGCTACACCTTC.

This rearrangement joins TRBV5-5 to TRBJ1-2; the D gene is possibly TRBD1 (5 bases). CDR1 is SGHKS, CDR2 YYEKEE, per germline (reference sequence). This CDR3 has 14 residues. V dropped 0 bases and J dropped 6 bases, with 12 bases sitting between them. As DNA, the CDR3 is TGTGCCAGCAGCTTGGCTCGGGGCGGCGATGGCTACACCTTC. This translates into CASSLARGGDGYTF. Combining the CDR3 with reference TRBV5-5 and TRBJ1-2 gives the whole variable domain DAGVTQSPTHLIKTRGQQVTLRCSPISGHKSVSWYQQVLGQGPQFIFQYYEKEERGRGNFPDRFSARQFPNYSSELNVNALLLGDSALYLCASSLARGGDGYTFGSGTRLTVV.

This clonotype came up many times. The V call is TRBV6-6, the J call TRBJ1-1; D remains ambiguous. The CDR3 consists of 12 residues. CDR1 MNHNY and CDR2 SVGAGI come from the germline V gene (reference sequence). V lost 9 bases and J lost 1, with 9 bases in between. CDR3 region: CASEKGNTEAFF. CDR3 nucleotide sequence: TGTGCCAGTGAGAAGGGGAACACTGAAGCTTTCTTT.

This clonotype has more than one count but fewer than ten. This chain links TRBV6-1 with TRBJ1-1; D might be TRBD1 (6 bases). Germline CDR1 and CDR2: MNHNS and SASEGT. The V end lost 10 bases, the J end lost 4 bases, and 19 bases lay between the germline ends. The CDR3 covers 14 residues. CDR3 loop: CATHTGAAGTEAFF. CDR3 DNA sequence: TGTGCCACGCACACGGGGGCTGCAGGCACTGAAGCTTTCTTT.

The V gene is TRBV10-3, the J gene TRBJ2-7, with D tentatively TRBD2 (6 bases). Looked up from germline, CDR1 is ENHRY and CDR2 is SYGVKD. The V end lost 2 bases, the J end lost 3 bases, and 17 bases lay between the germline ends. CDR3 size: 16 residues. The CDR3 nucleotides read TGTGCCATCAGTGAGGGGGCGGGAAAGGGCGTCTACGAGCAGTACTTC. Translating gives CAISEGAGKGVYEQYF.

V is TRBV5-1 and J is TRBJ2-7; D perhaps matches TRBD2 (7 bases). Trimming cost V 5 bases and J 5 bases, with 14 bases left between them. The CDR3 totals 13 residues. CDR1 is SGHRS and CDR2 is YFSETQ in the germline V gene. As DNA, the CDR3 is TGCGCCAGCAGAGCCGGCGGGGGCGACGAGCAGTACTTC. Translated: CASRAGGGDEQYF.

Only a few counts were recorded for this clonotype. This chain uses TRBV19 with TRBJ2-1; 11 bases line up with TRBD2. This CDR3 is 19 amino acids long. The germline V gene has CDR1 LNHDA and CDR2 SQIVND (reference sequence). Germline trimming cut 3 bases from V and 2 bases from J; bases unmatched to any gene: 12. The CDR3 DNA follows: TGTGCCAGTAGTATTTCGAATTGGCGACTAGCGGGAACCTACAATGAGCAGTTCTTC. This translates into CASSISNWRLAGTYNEQFF.

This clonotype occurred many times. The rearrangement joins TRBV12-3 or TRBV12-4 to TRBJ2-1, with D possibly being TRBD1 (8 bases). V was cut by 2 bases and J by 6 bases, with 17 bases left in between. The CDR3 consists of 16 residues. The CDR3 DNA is TGTGCCAGCAGTTTAACAGGGGGGGAGGATGGCAATGAGCAGTTCTTC. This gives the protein CASSLTGGEDGNEQFF.